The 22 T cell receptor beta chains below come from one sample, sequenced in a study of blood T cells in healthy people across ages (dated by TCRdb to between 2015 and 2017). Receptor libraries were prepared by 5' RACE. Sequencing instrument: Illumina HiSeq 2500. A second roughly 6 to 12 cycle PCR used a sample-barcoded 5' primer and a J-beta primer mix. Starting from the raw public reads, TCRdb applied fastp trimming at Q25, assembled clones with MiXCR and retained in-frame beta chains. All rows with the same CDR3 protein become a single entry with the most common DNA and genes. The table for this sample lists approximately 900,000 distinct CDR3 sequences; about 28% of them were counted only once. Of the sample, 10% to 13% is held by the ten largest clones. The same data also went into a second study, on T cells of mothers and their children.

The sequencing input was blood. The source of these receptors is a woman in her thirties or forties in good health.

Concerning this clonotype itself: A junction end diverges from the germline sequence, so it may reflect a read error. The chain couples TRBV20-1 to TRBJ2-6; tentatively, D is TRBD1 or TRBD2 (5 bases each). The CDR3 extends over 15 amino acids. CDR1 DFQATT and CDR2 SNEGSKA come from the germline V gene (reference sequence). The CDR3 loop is CGASPGTSGANVLTF. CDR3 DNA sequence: TGCGGTGCTAGTCCAGGGACCTCTGGGGCCAACGTCCTGACTTTC.

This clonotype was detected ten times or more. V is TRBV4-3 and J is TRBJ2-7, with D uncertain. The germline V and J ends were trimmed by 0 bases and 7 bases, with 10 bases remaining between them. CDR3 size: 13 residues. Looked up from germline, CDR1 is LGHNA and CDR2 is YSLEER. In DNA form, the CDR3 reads TGCGCCAGCAGCCAAGAGCCCCAGAAGGAGCAGTACTTC. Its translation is CASSQEPQKEQYF.

The CDR3 is CSARTETYEQYF. In nucleotides, the CDR3 is TGCAGTGCTAGGACAGAGACCTACGAGCAGTACTTC. The rearrangement uses TRBV20-1 and TRBJ2-7; tentative D call: TRBD1 (5 bases). CDR1 is DFQATT, CDR2 SNEGSKA, per germline (reference sequence). Trimming removed 3 bases from V and 2 bases from J, with 8 bases in between. The CDR3 is 12 amino acids.

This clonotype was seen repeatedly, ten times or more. The CDR3 sequence is CASSPQGNTEAFF. Here the CDR3 DNA reads TGTGCCAGCAGTCCACAGGGGAACACTGAAGCTTTCTTT. The chain has TRBV18 and TRBJ1-1; D perhaps matches TRBD1 (6 bases). Trimming took 8 bases from V and 1 from J, leaving 11 bases between them. CDR3 length: 13 residues. Per the germline V gene, CDR1 is KGHSH and CDR2 is LQKENI.

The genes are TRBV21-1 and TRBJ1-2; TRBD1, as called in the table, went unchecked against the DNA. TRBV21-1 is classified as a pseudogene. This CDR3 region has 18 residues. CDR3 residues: CASSKEGGRTGDYYGYTF. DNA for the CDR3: TGTGCCAGCAGCAAAGAGGGGGGCCGCACAGGGGACTACTATGGCTACACCTTC.

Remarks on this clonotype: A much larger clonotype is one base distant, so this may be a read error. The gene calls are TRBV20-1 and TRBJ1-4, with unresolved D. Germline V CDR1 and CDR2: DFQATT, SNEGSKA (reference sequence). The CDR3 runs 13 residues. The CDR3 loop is CSARATTNEKRFF. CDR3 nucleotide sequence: TGCAGTGCTCGGGCAACAACTAATGAAAAACGGTTTTTT.

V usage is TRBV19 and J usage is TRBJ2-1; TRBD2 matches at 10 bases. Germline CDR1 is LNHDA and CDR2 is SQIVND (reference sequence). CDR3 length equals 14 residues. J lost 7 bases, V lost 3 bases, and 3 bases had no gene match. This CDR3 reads CASSITSGANEQFF. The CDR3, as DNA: TGTGCCAGTAGTATTACTAGCGGGGCGAATGAGCAGTTCTTC.

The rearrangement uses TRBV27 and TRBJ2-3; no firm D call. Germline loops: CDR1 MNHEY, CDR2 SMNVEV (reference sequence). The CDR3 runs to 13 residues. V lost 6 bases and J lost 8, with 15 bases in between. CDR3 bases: TGTGCCAGCAGGCCGCAGACGGTCGGTACGCAGTATTTT. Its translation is CASRPQTVGTQYF.

This CDR3 reads CSVGSGGSFYNEQFF. For the CDR3, the DNA is TGCAGCGTTGGGAGCGGGGGGAGCTTCTACAATGAGCAGTTCTTC. This chain links TRBV29-1 with TRBJ2-1; TRBD2 agrees at 9 bases. This CDR3 spans 15 amino acids. J gave up 3 bases and V 4 bases, and 7 bases lay outside the gene matches. Germline CDR1 is SQVTM and CDR2 is ANQGSEA.

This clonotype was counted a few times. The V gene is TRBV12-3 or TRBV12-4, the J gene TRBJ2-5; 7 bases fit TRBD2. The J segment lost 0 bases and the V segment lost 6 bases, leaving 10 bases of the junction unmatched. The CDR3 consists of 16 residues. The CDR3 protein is CASRPSSGDNQETQYF. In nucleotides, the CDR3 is TGTGCCAGCAGGCCCTCCAGCGGGGATAACCAAGAGACCCAGTACTTC.

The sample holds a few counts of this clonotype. The CDR3 DNA follows: TGCAGTGCTAGCCAGAGAGACACTGAAGCTTTCTTT. Its protein is CSASQRDTEAFF. This chain links TRBV20-1 with TRBJ1-1; D ambiguous. Trimming cost V 3 bases and J 3 bases, with 8 bases left between them. The CDR3 has 12 residues. The V gene's germline CDR1 is DFQATT and CDR2 SNEGSKA (reference sequence).

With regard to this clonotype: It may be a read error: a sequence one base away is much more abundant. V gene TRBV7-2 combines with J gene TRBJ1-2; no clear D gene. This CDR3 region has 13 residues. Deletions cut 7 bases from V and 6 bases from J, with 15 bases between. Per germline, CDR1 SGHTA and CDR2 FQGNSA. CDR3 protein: CASNLTVRDGYTF. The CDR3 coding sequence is TGTGCCAGCAACTTGACGGTGAGGGATGGCTACACCTTC.

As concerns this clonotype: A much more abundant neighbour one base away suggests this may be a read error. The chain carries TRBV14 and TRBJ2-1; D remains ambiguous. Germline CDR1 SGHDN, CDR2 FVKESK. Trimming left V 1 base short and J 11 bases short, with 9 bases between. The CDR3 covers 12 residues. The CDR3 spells CASSQVGMKQFF. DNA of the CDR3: TGTGCCAGCAGCCAAGTAGGTATGAAGCAGTTCTTC.

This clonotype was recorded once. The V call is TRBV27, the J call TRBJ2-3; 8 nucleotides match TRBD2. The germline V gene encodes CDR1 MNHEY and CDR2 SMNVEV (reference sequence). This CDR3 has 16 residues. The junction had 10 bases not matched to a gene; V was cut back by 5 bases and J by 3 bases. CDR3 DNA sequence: TGTGCCAGCAGTATATTTCCCGGGGGGGCAACAGATACGCAGTATTTT. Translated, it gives CASSIFPGGATDTQYF.

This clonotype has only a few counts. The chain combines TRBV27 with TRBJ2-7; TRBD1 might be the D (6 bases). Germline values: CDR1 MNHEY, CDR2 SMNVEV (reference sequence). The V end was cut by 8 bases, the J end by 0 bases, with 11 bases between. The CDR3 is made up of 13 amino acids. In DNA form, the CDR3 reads TGTGCCAGCGGACAGTTCTACTCCTACGAGCAGTACTTC. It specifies CASGQFYSYEQYF.

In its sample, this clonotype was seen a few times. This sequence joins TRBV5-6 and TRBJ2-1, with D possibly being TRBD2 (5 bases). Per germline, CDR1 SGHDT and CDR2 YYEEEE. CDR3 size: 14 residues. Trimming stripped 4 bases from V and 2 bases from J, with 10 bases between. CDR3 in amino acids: CASSKGVAYNEQFF. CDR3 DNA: TGTGCCAGCAGCAAGGGAGTCGCCTACAATGAGCAGTTCTTC.

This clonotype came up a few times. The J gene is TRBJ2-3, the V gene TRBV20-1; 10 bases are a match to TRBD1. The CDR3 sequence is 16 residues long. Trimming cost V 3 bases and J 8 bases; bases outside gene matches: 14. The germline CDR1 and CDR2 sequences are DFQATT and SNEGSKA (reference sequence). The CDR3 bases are TGCAGTGCTAGCCTCCGGGACAGGGGAATTCGGGGTACGCAGTATTTT. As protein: CSASLRDRGIRGTQYF.

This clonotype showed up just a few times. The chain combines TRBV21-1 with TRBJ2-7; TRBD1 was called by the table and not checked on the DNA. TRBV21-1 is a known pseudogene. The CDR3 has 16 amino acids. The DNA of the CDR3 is TGTGCCAGCAGCAAAGAAGGGGGACGTAACTACTACGAGCAGTACTTC. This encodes CASSKEGGRNYYEQYF.

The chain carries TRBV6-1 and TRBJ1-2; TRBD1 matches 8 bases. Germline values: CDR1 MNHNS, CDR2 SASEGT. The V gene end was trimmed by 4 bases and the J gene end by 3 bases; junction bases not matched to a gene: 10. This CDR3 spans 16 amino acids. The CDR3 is CASSGRRGRKHYGYTF. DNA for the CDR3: TGTGCCAGCAGTGGACGCAGGGGGCGAAAACACTATGGCTACACCTTC.

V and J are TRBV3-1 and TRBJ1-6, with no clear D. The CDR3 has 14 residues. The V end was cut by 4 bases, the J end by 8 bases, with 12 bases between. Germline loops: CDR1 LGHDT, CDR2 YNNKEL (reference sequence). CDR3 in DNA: TGTGCCAGCAGCCGTTTCCTCGCCGATTCACCCCTCCACTTT. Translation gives CASSRFLADSPLHF.

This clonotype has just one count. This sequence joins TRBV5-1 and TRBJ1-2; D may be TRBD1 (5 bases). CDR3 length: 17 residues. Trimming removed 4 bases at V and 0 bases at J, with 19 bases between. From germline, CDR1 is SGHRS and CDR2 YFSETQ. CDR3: CASSNRDGRLANYGYTF. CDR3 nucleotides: TGCGCCAGCAGCAACCGGGACGGCCGACTAGCTAACTATGGCTACACCTTC.

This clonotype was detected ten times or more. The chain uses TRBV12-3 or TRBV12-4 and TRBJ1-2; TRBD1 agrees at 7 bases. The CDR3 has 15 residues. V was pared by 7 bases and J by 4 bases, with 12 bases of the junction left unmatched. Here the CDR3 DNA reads TGTGCCAGCATCCCACAGGGGATGGGGGGCTATGGCTACACCTTC. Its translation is CASIPQGMGGYGYTF.